The following is a TCR beta chain sequence with its context. The antigen is not known. As for time point: week 5, during vaccination. Doses of 300 ug of mutant IDH1 20-mer peptide were given with topical imiquimod. New astrocytomas of WHO grade 3 or 4 that were IDH1-mutant and ATRX-lost were found in the donors. The protocol was immunoSEQ multiplex PCR, while the TCRdb copy is restricted to in-frame clones and leaves out a portion. The table shows more than 10,000 clones, with 87% occurring only once. The data stem from a study of a mutant IDH1 vaccine in newly diagnosed glioma. Overall study: Eight vaccinations reached patients in weeks 1, 3, 5, 7, 11, 15, 19 and 23.

From germline, CDR1 is MNHNS and CDR2 SASEGT. This CDR3 is built from 14 residues. V shed 5 bases and J 1 base; nucleotides not matched to a gene: 2. The V and J genes are TRBV6-1 and TRBJ2-1, with 7 bases that match TRBD2. Sequencing used PBMCs, obtained from a glioma patient whose treatment included an IDH1 peptide vaccine. The sequence was obtained from a woman aged 40 to 50 with glioma. Some clones in this sample may be carry-over from other donors' samples. The CDR3 is CASSSGGSYNEQFF. Written as DNA, the CDR3 is TGTGCCAGCAGTTCCGGGGGGTCCTACAATGAGCAGTTCTTC.